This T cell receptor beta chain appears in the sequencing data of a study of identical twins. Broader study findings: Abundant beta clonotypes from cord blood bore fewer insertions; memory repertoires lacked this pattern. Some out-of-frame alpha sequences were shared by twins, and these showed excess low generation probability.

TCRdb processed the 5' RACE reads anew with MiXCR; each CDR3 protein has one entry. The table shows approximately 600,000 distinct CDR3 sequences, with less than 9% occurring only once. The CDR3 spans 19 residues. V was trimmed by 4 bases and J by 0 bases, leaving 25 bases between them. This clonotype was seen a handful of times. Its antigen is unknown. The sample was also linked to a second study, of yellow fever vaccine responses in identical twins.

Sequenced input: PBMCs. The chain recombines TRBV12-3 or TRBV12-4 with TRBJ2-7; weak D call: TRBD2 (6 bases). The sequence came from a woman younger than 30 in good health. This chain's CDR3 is CASSSPTKSREFNSYEQYF. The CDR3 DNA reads TGTGCCAGCAGTTCTCCGACAAAGAGCCGGGAGTTTAACTCCTACGAGCAGTACTTC.